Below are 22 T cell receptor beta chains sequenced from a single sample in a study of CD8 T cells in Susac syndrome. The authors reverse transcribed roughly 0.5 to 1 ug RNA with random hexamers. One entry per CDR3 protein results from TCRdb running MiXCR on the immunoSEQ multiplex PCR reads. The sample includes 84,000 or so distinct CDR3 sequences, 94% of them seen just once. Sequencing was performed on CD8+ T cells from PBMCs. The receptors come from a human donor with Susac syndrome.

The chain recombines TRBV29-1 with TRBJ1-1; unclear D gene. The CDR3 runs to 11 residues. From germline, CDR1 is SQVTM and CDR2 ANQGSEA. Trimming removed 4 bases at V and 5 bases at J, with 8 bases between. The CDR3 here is CSVAEVTEAFF. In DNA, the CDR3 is TGCAGCGTTGCAGAGGTTACTGAAGCTTTCTTT. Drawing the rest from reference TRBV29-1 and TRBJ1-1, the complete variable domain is SAVISQKPSRDICQRGTSLTIQCQVDSQVTMMFWYRQQPGQSLTLIATANQGSEATYESGFVIDKFPISRPNLTFSTLTVSNMSPEDSSIYLCSVAEVTEAFFGQGTRLTVV.

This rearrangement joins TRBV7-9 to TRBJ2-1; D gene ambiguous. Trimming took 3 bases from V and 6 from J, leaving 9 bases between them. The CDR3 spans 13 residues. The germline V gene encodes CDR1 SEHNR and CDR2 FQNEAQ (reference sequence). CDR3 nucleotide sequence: TGTGCCAGCAGCTTCAGTCCTCCCAATGAGCAGTTCTTC. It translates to CASSFSPPNEQFF.

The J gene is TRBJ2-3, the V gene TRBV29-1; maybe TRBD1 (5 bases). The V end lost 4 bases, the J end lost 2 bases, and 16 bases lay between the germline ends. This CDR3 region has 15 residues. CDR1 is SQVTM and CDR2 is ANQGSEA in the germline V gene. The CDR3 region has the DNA TGCAGCGTTGTCTCAGGGCGAACCACCACAGATACGCAGTATTTT. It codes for CSVVSGRTTTDTQYF.

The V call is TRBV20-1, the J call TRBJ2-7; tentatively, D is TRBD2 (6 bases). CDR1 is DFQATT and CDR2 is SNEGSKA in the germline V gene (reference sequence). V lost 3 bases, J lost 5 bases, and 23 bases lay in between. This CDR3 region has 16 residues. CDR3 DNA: TGCAGTGCTAGGGCTCCATCCGAAAGTCGGGGGAACGAGCAGTACTTC. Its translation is CSARAPSESRGNEQYF.

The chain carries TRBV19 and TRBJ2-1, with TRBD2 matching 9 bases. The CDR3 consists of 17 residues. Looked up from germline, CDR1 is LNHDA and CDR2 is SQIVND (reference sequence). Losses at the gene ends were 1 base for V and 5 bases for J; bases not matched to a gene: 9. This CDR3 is CASSIAATSGPNNEQFF. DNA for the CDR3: TGTGCCAGTAGTATAGCTGCGACTAGCGGACCTAACAATGAGCAGTTCTTC.

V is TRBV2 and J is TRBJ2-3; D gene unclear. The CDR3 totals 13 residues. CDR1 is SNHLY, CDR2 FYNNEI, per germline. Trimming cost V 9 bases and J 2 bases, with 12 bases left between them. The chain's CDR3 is CASAPRITDTQYF. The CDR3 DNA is TGTGCCAGTGCCCCCCGGATCACAGATACGCAGTATTTT.

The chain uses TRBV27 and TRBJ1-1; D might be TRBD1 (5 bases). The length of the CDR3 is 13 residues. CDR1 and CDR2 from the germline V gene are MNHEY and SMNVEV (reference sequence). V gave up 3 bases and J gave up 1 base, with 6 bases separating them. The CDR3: CASSFTGNTEAFF. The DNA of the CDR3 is TGTGCCAGCAGTTTTACAGGGAACACTGAAGCTTTCTTT.

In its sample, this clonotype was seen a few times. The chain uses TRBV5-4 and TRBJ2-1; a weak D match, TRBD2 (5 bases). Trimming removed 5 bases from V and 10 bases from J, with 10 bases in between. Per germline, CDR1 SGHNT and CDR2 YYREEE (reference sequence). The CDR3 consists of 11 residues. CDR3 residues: CASRATGEQFF. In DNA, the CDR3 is TGTGCCAGCAGGGCTACGGGGGAGCAGTTCTTC. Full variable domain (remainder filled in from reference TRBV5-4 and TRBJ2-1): ETGVTQSPTHLIKTRGQQVTLRCSSQSGHNTVSWYQQALGQGPQFIFQYYREEENGRGNFPPRFSGLQFPNYSSELNVNALELDDSALYLCASRATGEQFFGPGTRLTVL.

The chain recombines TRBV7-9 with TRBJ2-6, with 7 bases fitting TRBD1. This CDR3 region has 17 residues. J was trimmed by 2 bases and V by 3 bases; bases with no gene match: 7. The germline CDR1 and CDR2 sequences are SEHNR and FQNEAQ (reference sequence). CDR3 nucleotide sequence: TGTGCCAGCAGCTTGCCGACAGGGTGGCCTGGGGCCAACGTCCTGACTTTC. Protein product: CASSLPTGWPGANVLTF.

CDR3: CSVGDSYYEQYF. The CDR3 region has the DNA TGCAGCGTTGGTGACAGTTACTACGAGCAGTACTTC. V gene TRBV29-1 combines with J gene TRBJ2-7, with D tentatively TRBD1 (5 bases). Germline CDR1 is SQVTM and CDR2 is ANQGSEA. V was trimmed by 4 bases and J by 3 bases, leaving 10 bases between them. This CDR3 comprises 12 residues.

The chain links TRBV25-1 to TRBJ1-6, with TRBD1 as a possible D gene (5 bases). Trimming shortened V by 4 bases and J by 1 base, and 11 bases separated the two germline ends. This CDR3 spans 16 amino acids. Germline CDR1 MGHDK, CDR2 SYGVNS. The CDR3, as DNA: TGTGCCAGCAGTGGAAGGGGCCAGTCCTATAATTCACCCCTCCACTTT. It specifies CASSGRGQSYNSPLHF.

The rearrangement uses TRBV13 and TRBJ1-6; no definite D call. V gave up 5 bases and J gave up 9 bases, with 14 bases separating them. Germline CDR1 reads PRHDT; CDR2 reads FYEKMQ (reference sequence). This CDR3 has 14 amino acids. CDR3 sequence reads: CASSHRDSGSPLHF. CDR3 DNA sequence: TGTGCCAGCAGCCACCGGGATAGTGGTTCACCCCTCCACTTT.

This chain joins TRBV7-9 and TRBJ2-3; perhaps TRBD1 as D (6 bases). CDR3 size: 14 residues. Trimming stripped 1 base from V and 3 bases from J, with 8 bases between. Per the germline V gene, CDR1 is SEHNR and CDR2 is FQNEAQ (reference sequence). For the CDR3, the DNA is TGTGCCAGCAGCTTAGAGGACAGTACAGATACGCAGTATTTT. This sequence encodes CASSLEDSTDTQYF.

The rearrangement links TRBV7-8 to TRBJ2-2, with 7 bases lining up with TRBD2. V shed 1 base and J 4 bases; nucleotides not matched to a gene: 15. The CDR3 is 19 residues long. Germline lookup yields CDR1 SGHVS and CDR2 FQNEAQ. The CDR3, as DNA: TGTGCCAGCAGCTTAGATCCAGCGGGATGGACCTATCCCACCGGGGAGCTGTTTTTT. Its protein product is CASSLDPAGWTYPTGELFF. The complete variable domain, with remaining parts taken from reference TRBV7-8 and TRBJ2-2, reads GAGVSQSPRYKVAKRGQDVALRCDPISGHVSLFWYQQALGQGPEFLTYFQNEAQLDKSGLPSDRFFAERPEGSVSTLKIQRTQQEDSAVYLCASSLDPAGWTYPTGELFFGEGSRLTVL.

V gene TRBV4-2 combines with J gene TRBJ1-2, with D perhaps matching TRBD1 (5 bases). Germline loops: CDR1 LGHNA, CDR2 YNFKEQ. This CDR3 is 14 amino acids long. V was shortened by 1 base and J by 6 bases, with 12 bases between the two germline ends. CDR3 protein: CASSQAGTADGYTF. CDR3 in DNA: TGTGCCAGCAGCCAAGCGGGGACGGCTGATGGCTACACCTTC.

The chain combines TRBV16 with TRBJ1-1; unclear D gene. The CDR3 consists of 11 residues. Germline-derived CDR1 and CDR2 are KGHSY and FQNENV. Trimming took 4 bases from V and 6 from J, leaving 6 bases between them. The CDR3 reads CASSPSSEAFF. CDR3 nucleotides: TGTGCCAGCAGCCCCAGTTCTGAAGCTTTCTTT. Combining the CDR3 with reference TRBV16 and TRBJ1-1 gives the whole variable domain GEEVAQTPKHLVRGEGQKAKLYCAPIKGHSYVFWYQQVLKNEFKFLISFQNENVFDETGMPKERFSAKCLPNSPCSLEIQATKLEDSAVYFCASSPSSEAFFGQGTRLTVV.

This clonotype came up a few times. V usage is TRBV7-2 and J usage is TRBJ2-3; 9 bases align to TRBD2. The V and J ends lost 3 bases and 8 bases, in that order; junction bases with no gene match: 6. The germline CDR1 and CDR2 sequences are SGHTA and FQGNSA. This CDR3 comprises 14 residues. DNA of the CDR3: TGTGCCAGCAGCTTCTCCGCGACTAGCGGTACGCAGTATTTT. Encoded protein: CASSFSATSGTQYF.

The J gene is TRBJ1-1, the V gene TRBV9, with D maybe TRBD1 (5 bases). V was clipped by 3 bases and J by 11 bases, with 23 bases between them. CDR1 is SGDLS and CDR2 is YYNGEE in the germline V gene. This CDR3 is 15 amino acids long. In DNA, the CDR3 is TGTGCCAGCAGCGCGGGGGGAGGTCCCTGGTCGGAGGCTTTCTTT. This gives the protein CASSAGGGPWSEAFF.

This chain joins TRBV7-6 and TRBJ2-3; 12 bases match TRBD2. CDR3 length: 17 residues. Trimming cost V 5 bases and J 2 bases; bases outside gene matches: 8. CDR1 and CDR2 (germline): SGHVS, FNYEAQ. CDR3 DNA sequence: TGTGCCAGCAGCACAAGCGGACTAGCGGGGTACACAGATACGCAGTATTTT. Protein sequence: CASSTSGLAGYTDTQYF. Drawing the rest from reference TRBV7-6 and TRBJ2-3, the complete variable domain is GAGVSQSPRYKVTKRGQDVALRCDPISGHVSLYWYRQALGQGPEFLTYFNYEAQQDKSGLPNDRFSAERPEGSISTLTIQRTEQRDSAMYRCASSTSGLAGYTDTQYFGPGTRLTVL.

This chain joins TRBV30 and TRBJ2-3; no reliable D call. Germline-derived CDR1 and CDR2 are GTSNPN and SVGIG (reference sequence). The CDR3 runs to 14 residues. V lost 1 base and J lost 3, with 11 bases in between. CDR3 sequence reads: CAWSGGMETDTQYF. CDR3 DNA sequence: TGTGCCTGGAGTGGGGGAATGGAGACAGATACGCAGTATTTT.

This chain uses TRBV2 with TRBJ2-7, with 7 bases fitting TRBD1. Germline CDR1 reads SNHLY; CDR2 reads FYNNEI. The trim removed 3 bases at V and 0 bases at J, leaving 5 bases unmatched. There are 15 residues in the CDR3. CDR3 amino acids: CASSEGRGSSYEQYF. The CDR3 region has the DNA TGTGCCAGCAGTGAGGGCAGGGGGAGCTCCTACGAGCAGTACTTC.

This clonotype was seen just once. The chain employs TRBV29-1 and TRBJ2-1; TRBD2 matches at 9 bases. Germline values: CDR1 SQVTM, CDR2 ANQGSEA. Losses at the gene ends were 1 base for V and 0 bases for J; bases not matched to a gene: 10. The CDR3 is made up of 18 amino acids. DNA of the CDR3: TGCAGCGTTGAAGCAATAGCGGGAGTGACCAGCTCCTACAATGAGCAGTTCTTC. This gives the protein CSVEAIAGVTSSYNEQFF.